This passage covers 11 T cell receptor beta chains from one sample sequenced in a study of control samples from healthy donors and cancer patients. The assay was immunoSEQ multiplex PCR, and TCRdb's table has in-frame clones only and misses some. The repertoire has about 92,000 clones, approximately 82% of them found once; the top ten carry over 7.5%. The sequenced sample consisted of blood. The receptors were gathered from a woman aged 60-75 years in good health.

The rearrangement joins TRBV19 to TRBJ1-1; D ambiguous. CDR3 length: 12 residues. Germline V gene sequence: CDR1 LNHDA, CDR2 SQIVND (reference sequence). Trimming removed 7 bases at V and 1 base at J, with 7 bases between. In DNA, the CDR3 is TGTGCCAGTAATGTGGGGAACACTGAAGCTTTCTTT. As protein: CASNVGNTEAFF.

This clone was found a few times. The rearrangement links TRBV28 to TRBJ2-1; unclear D gene. Looked up from germline, CDR1 is MDHEN and CDR2 is SYDVKM. Between the trimmed V and J ends, which lost 6 bases and 6 bases, there was a span of 9 bases. CDR3 length: 12 amino acids. The CDR3: CASSNTINEQFF. CDR3 DNA sequence: TGTGCCAGCAGCAACACCATCAATGAGCAGTTCTTC.

The chain couples TRBV5-1 to TRBJ1-2, with no clear D. From germline, CDR1 is SGHRS and CDR2 YFSETQ. This CDR3 has 16 residues. With 0 bases removed from V and 2 bases from J, the gap between germline ends came to 14 bases. The CDR3 DNA reads TGCGCCAGCAGCTTGGATCCGGGGTCGAGGAACTATGGCTACACCTTC. Translated: CASSLDPGSRNYGYTF. Combining the CDR3 with reference TRBV5-1 and TRBJ1-2 gives the whole variable domain KAGVTQTPRYLIKTRGQQVTLSCSPISGHRSVSWYQQTPGQGLQFLFEYFSETQRNKGNFPGRFSGRQFSNSRSEMNVSTLELGDSALYLCASSLDPGSRNYGYTFGSGTRLTVV.

This chain uses TRBV5-1 with TRBJ2-3; 9 nucleotides agree with TRBD2. Germline CDR1 SGHRS, CDR2 YFSETQ. The V segment lost 2 bases and the J segment 1 base; nucleotides outside the gene matches: 11. The CDR3 extends over 18 amino acids. Here the CDR3 reads CASSFRASGNSRTDTQYF. The DNA for the CDR3 is TGCGCCAGCAGCTTTCGGGCTAGCGGGAACTCACGCACAGATACGCAGTATTTT.

The chain combines TRBV6-2 or TRBV6-3 with TRBJ1-1; D call uncertain. The ends were cut back, 5 bases at V and 11 bases at J, with 15 bases in the middle. CDR1 and CDR2 from the germline V gene are MNHEY and SVGEGT. CDR3 length equals 12 residues. The DNA of the CDR3 is TGTGCCAGCAGTCCGCCCGTCGGGTGGGCTTTCTTT. Protein sequence: CASSPPVGWAFF.

J is TRBJ1-3 and V is TRBV28, with D perhaps matching TRBD1 (6 bases). CDR1 is MDHEN, CDR2 SYDVKM, per germline. V lost 6 bases and J 3 bases, leaving 18 bases between the germline ends. The CDR3 sequence is 16 residues long. Here the CDR3 DNA reads TGTGCCAGCAGCCACGGAGGGGGGGCAAGTGGAAACACCATATATTTT. Protein: CASSHGGGASGNTIYF.

The chain links TRBV11-3 to TRBJ2-7; a possible D gene is TRBD1 (7 bases). The V gene's germline CDR1 is SGHNT and CDR2 YENEEA. CDR3 size: 13 residues. V lost 5 bases, J lost 3 bases, and 11 bases lay in between. The CDR3 region has the DNA TGTGCCAGCAGCCAGGGGGGAAGCTACGAGCAGTACTTC. Its translation is CASSQGGSYEQYF.

CDR3 region: CASSQVWGRTFPSGANVLTF. CDR3 bases: TGTGCCAGCAGCCAAGTTTGGGGACGGACTTTTCCCTCTGGGGCCAACGTCCTGACTTTC. The chain couples TRBV14 to TRBJ2-6; D may match TRBD1 or TRBD2 (5 bases each). V was pared by 1 base and J by 0 bases, with 19 bases between. The CDR3 has 20 amino acids. CDR1 SGHDN and CDR2 FVKESK come from the germline V gene. Looking up the rest from reference TRBV14 and TRBJ2-6 gives the full variable domain: EAGVTQFPSHSVIEKGQTVTLRCDPISGHDNLYWYRRVMGKEIKFLLHFVKESKQDESGMPNNRFLAERTGGTYSTLKVQPAELEDSGVYFCASSQVWGRTFPSGANVLTFGAGSRLTVL.

The genes are TRBV29-1 and TRBJ2-7; D not resolved. The CDR3 sequence is 13 residues long. Trimming took off 4 bases at V and 2 bases at J, with 12 bases between the two ends. Germline V gives CDR1 SQVTM, CDR2 ANQGSEA. CDR3 nucleotide sequence: TGCAGCGTTGCACGGAGCCCTACCTACGAGCAGTACTTC. Amino acid sequence: CSVARSPTYEQYF.

The chain has TRBV6-6 and TRBJ1-2; D call uncertain. Germline values: CDR1 MNHNY, CDR2 SVGAGI (reference sequence). Trimming pared 0 bases from V and 3 bases from J, leaving 11 bases between. CDR3 length: 15 amino acids. The DNA of the CDR3 is TGTGCCAGCAGTTACTCGGATCCGATCGACTATGGCTACACCTTC. Protein: CASSYSDPIDYGYTF.

The chain combines TRBV3-1 (or the pseudogene TRBV3-2) with TRBJ1-2; 11 bases are shared with TRBD1. The V gene end was trimmed by 10 bases and the J gene end by 6 bases; junction bases not matched to a gene: 10. The CDR3 totals 14 residues. Germline values: CDR1 LGHDT, CDR2 YNNKEL (reference sequence). This CDR3 reads CATAQDRGRNGYTF. CDR3 DNA: TGTGCCACAGCTCAGGACAGGGGGCGAAATGGCTACACCTTC.